This T cell receptor beta chain was obtained from a study of Ad26.COV2.S vaccination and SARS-CoV-2 variants. This clone was detected only a few times. CDR3 length: 12 amino acids. Germline CDR1 LNHNV, CDR2 YYDKDF (reference sequence). Trimming cost V 1 base and J 6 bases, with 7 bases left between them. Sequencing used immunoSEQ multiplex PCR; TCRdb keeps in-frame clones, though not all of them. The table records over 300,000 clones, approximately 83% of them present only once. Noted treatment: about 20 received Ad26.COV2.S at low or high dose, single or two shots; several received placebo; per-sample allocation not given. Repertoires come from day 63 after the first vaccine or placebo injection. An Ad26 vector was used to express Wuhan-strain SARS-CoV-2 spike as the vaccine.

The chain combines TRBV15 with TRBJ2-7; D might be TRBD1 (5 bases). The sample in question was peripheral blood, obtained in a trial of Ad26.COV2.S vaccine versus placebo. The clonotype originates from a person between 18 and 65 years old who received the Ad26.COV2.S COVID-19 vaccine or a placebo. The CDR3: CATSRGGFEQYF. The CDR3 DNA sequence: TGTGCCACCAGCAGAGGGGGCTTCGAGCAGTACTTC.